The rows below give T cell receptor beta chains drawn from one sample of a study of vaccination effects on CD4 cells after COVID-19. Antigens for these TCRs are unknown. Produced via immunoSEQ multiplex PCR; TCRdb's table is partial and in-frame only. The data hold around 47,000 clones, with around 72% observed a single time. Sequencing was performed on CD4+ T cells from PBMCs cultured with a peptide pool, taken before COVID-19 vaccination. These receptors were obtained from a human donor who had a prior SARS-CoV-2 infection. CDR3s include the opening cysteine and the closing phenylalanine or tryptophan. D genes are given only for firm matches. The size field is filled for only some rows; it gives once, few, many or a size class.

TRBJ2-1 | TRBV4-1 | TRBD2 | . | CASSHPPGREATYNEQFF | TGCGCCAGCAGCCACCCACCAGGGCGGGAGGCGACGTACAATGAGCAGTTCTTC
TRBJ1-1 | TRBV7-8 | . | few | CASSLLRVQATEAFF | TGTGCCAGCAGCTTACTCAGGGTTCAGGCCACTGAAGCTTTCTTT
TRBJ2-7 | TRBV6-2/TRBV6-3 | . | . | CASSYLGGYEQYF | TGTGCCAGCAGTTACTTGGGCGGCTACGAGCAGTACTTC
TRBJ1-6 | TRBV18 | . | . | CASSPTGYNSPLHF | TGTGCCAGCTCACCAACAGGGTATAATTCACCCCTCCACTTT
TRBJ2-3 | TRBV9 | . | . | CASSFSPSSTDTQYF | TGTGCCAGCAGCTTTTCACCCTCTAGCACAGATACGCAGTATTTT
TRBJ1-4 | TRBV2 | . | . | CASSEGRHEKLFF | TGTGCCAGCAGTGAGGGGCGCCATGAAAAACTGTTTTTT
TRBJ2-7 | TRBV15 | . | . | CATSRYRVSYEQYF | TGTGCCACCAGCAGATACAGGGTCTCCTACGAGCAGTACTTC
TRBJ2-7 | TRBV18 | . | . | CASSPPRNYGEQYF | TGTGCCAGCTCACCACCAAGAAACTACGGGGAGCAGTACTTC
TRBJ2-1 | TRBV18 | TRBD2 | . | CASSPRSGLAGRYEQFF | TGTGCCAGCTCACCACGCTCGGGACTAGCGGGGAGGTACGAGCAGTTCTTC
TRBJ2-5 | TRBV5-5 | . | . | CASSLRGQQYQETQYF | TGTGCCAGCAGCTTGAGAGGACAGCAATACCAAGAGACCCAGTACTTC
TRBJ1-1 | TRBV6-6 | . | . | CASSNPPGTEAFF | TGTGCCAGCAGCAACCCCCCAGGAACTGAAGCTTTCTTT
TRBJ2-7 | TRBV2 | . | few | CASSHDRTYEQYF | TGTGCCAGCAGTCACGACAGAACCTACGAGCAGTACTTC
TRBJ1-1 | TRBV3-1/TRBV3-2 | TRBD1 | . | CASSPLRRRGYMNTEAFF | TGTGCCAGCAGTCCGCTCCGGCGCAGGGGGTATATGAACACTGAAGCTTTCTTT
TRBJ2-2 | TRBV5-5 | . | few | CASSRPHTNTGELFF | TGTGCCAGCAGCCGACCCCACACGAACACCGGGGAGCTGTTTTTT
TRBJ1-5 | TRBV6-1 | . | . | CASSDELGQYSNQPQHF | TGTGCCAGCAGTGACGAATTAGGACAGTATAGCAATCAGCCCCAGCATTTT
TRBJ2-5 | TRBV3-1/TRBV3-2 | . | . | CASSPNGAGEETQYF | TGTGCCAGCAGCCCAAACGGGGCAGGGGAAGAGACCCAGTACTTC